This T cell receptor (beta chain) came from a study of CXCR3-negative and CXCR3-positive naive CD8 T cells. Regarding the study as a whole: Comparison of naive CXCR3-negative and CXCR3-positive cells revealed similar TRBV-TRBJ usage, while memory cells differed. Partial loss of CXCR3 expression followed cryopreservation; most assays used fresh PBMCs.

Turning to this clonotype: The target antigen is unknown.

This CDR3 is 14 amino acids long. 5' RACE with UMI labels generated the TRB cDNA libraries. TCRdb reprocessed the 5' RACE reads, keeping one entry per CDR3 protein, no DNA. The table lists about 56,000 distinct CDR3 sequences. This receptor was obtained from a human donor in good health. Some clones in this sample may be carry-over from other donors' samples. V gene TRBV12-3 or TRBV12-4 combines with J gene TRBJ2-3. The sequencing input was memory CD8+ T cells from blood. CDR3: CASSPYSSTDTQYF.